A selection of T cell receptor beta chains follows, all from one sample in a study of cytomegalovirus exposure and HLA in healthy donors. Libraries were prepared by immunoSEQ multiplex PCR; TCRdb keeps only in-frame clonotypes and omits some of them. The data show about 150,000 clones, over 60% seen once. The sample taken for sequencing was PBMCs. All receptors come from a woman between 18 and 29 years old in good health and CMV-seronegative. CDR3s include the opening cysteine and the closing phenylalanine or tryptophan.

V gene: TRBV11-3; J gene: TRBJ2-1; CDR3 protein: CASSLESGLAGGFF
V gene: TRBV2; J gene: TRBJ2-6; CDR3 protein: CASSDPAGGSGANVLTF
V gene: TRBV19; J gene: TRBJ2-7; CDR3 protein: CASSFSGAAYEQYF
V gene: TRBV5-5; J gene: TRBJ2-2; CDR3 protein: CASGSPNTGELFF
V gene: TRBV6-6; J gene: TRBJ1-6; CDR3 protein: CASRDESSYNSPLHF
V gene: TRBV6-5; J gene: TRBJ1-1; CDR3 protein: CASSWASVRTEAFF
V gene: TRBV15; J gene: TRBJ1-5; CDR3 protein: CATRNRAGNQPQHF
V gene: TRBV2; J gene: TRBJ2-1; CDR3 protein: CASLGLNEQFF
V gene: TRBV5-1; J gene: TRBJ1-6; CDR3 protein: CASSSPTGTLHF
V gene: TRBV9; J gene: TRBJ2-1; CDR3 protein: CASSTDRVNEQFF
V gene: TRBV5-6; J gene: TRBJ1-2; CDR3 protein: CASSLGTGGEDTF
V gene: TRBV5-4; J gene: TRBJ1-2; CDR3 protein: CASSLGGQEVLGGYTF
V gene: TRBV4-1; J gene: TRBJ1-2; CDR3 protein: CASSRTGRDGYTF
V gene: TRBV18; J gene: TRBJ1-1; CDR3 protein: CASSLGGANTEAFF
V gene: TRBV2; J gene: TRBJ2-3; CDR3 protein: CAREVMVGTQYF
V gene: TRBV7-9; J gene: TRBJ1-1; CDR3 protein: CASSSAWADRNTEAFF
V gene: TRBV29-1; J gene: TRBJ1-2; CDR3 protein: CSVHSGIAERYGYTF
V gene: TRBV7-2; J gene: TRBJ1-2; CDR3 protein: CASSPGTGVYGYTF
V gene: TRBV4-1; J gene: TRBJ2-7; CDR3 protein: CASSYSGTSGGAREQYF
V gene: TRBV7-9; J gene: TRBJ2-1; CDR3 protein: CASSAGLAGGVQFF
V gene: TRBV4-3; J gene: TRBJ1-1; CDR3 protein: CASSQGPGLEAFF
V gene: TRBV11-2; J gene: TRBJ1-5; CDR3 protein: CASSLARGQVGQPQHF
V gene: TRBV7-2; J gene: TRBJ1-5; CDR3 protein: CASSRTPGPYHF
V gene: TRBV5-4; J gene: TRBJ2-3; CDR3 protein: CASSREREGTQYF
V gene: TRBV11-3; J gene: TRBJ2-3; CDR3 protein: CASSFARGTDTQYF
V gene: TRBV28; J gene: TRBJ1-2; CDR3 protein: CASSWDRREGYTF
V gene: TRBV4-2; J gene: TRBJ2-6; CDR3 protein: CASSQDTAAGANVLTF
V gene: TRBV18; J gene: TRBJ2-1; CDR3 protein: CASSRAGTGGFNEQFF
V gene: TRBV5-1; J gene: TRBJ2-3; CDR3 protein: CASSLGTSGATQYF
V gene: TRBV6-6; J gene: TRBJ2-5; CDR3 protein: CASRTTGGWQQTQYF
V gene: TRBV19; J gene: TRBJ1-5; CDR3 protein: CASSSLGQGPRDQPQHF
V gene: TRBV11-2; J gene: TRBJ1-2; CDR3 protein: CASSSLRQGSDYGYTF
V gene: TRBV18; J gene: TRBJ2-1; CDR3 protein: CASSLDRYNEQFF
V gene: TRBV19; J gene: TRBJ1-5; CDR3 protein: CASSITGGNQPQHF
V gene: TRBV19; J gene: TRBJ2-3; CDR3 protein: CASSPSAGGNTDTQYF
V gene: TRBV7-9; J gene: TRBJ2-3; CDR3 protein: CASSSLAGATDTQYF
V gene: TRBV7-2; J gene: TRBJ2-3; CDR3 protein: CASSFQTSFRSTDTQYF
V gene: TRBV5-5; J gene: TRBJ1-1; CDR3 protein: CASSLTWTGATEAFF
V gene: TRBV5-8; J gene: TRBJ1-5; CDR3 protein: CASSRLGGGKNQPQHF
V gene: TRBV7-9; J gene: TRBJ2-7; CDR3 protein: CASLGLGTVLYEQYF
V gene: TRBV19; J gene: TRBJ1-5; CDR3 protein: CASSIQGAQPQHF
V gene: TRBV6-5; J gene: TRBJ2-6; CDR3 protein: CASSYTGVGANVLTF
V gene: TRBV5-4; J gene: TRBJ2-5; CDR3 protein: CASSPGRGNQETQYF
V gene: TRBV9; J gene: TRBJ2-1; CDR3 protein: CASSVGGSGRAFLHEQFF
V gene: TRBV11-2; J gene: TRBJ1-2; CDR3 protein: CASSPRGSFGGYTF
V gene: TRBV6-4; J gene: TRBJ2-6; CDR3 protein: CASSDSSSGANVLTF
V gene: TRBV11-2; J gene: TRBJ1-1; CDR3 protein: CASSLVEYTEAFF
V gene: TRBV11-3; J gene: TRBJ2-1; CDR3 protein: CASSSKFSGRTIEQFF